There are many counts of the clone carrying this T cell receptor (beta chain). The antigen is undetermined. Blood, whole and unfractionated, served as the source for total RNA extraction. This entry belongs to a study of human T cells and chemical hapten exposure. General observations from the study: Counts of TCRs above 1 in 1000 frequency stayed unchanged with DPC sensitization.

V was pared by 3 bases and J by 3 bases, with 12 bases of the junction left unmatched. Germline V gene sequence: CDR1 SEHNR, CDR2 FQNEAQ (reference sequence). There are 17 residues in the CDR3. The library tagged individual cDNA molecules with unique molecular identifiers. As originally analysed: Samples ranged from about 20,000 to 750,000 TCRs, with a median of approximately 90,000. TCRdb called the 5' RACE reads again in MiXCR, with one record for every CDR3 protein. Clone size and V and J calls follow TCRdb, not the original study. The sample records 120,000 to 150,000 distinct CDR3 sequences, about 4% being singletons.

The clonotype comes from a female donor in good health. The gene calls are TRBV7-9 and TRBJ1-1; TRBD1 aligns across 8 bases. The CDR3 DNA sequence: TGTGCCAGCAGCTTTAACGGACAGGGTAGGATGGACACTGAAGCTTTCTTT. It is translated as CASSFNGQGRMDTEAFF.